A selection of T cell receptor beta chains follows, all from one sample in a study of blood T cell repertoires in COVID-19. Only in-frame clones appear in the TCRdb table, and some are missing; sequencing was by immunoSEQ multiplex PCR. The data show a few hundred thousand clones, with 70% to 90% seen just once and about 5.9% held by the top ten. The source material was peripheral blood. The receptors derive from a man aged 55 to 69 with acute or convalescent COVID-19. CDR3s include the opening cysteine and the closing phenylalanine or tryptophan. Each record gives: V gene, J gene, D gene, clone size, CDR3 protein, CDR3 DNA. The D gene is left open where the match is weak. Rows may omit the clone size; those that give it use once, few, many or a size class.

TRBV6-5	TRBJ1-2	-	-	CASSPGTGGGYTF	TGTGCCAGCAGTCCCGGGACTGGCGGCGGCTACACCTTC
TRBV6-5	TRBJ2-2	-	-	CASSYSVHFNTGELFF	TGTGCCAGCAGTTACTCAGTACATTTTAACACCGGGGAGCTGTTTTTT
TRBV28	TRBJ2-5	-	-	CASSPPEKRTFQETQYF	TGTGCCAGCAGTCCCCCGGAGAAGCGGACCTTTCAAGAGACCCAGTACTTC
TRBV3-1/TRBV3-2	TRBJ2-1	TRBD2	-	CASSQESPSGSNEQFF	TGTGCCAGCAGCCAAGAATCACCTAGCGGGAGTAATGAGCAGTTCTTC
TRBV29-1	TRBJ2-7	-	once	CSVVWPQGLSYEQYF	TGCAGCGTTGTTTGGCCTCAGGGCCTCTCCTACGAGCAGTACTTC
TRBV11-3	TRBJ2-7	TRBD2	-	CASSPRLAGGGEQYF	TGTGCCAGCAGCCCCCGACTAGCGGGAGGCGGCGAGCAGTACTTC
TRBV7-3	TRBJ2-7	-	-	CASSLRAGTLYEQYF	TGTGCCAGCAGCTTAAGAGCGGGCACTCTCTACGAGCAGTACTTC
TRBV27	TRBJ1-6	-	-	CASSLTGSNSPLHF	TGTGCCAGCAGCCTTACAGGGAGTAATTCACCCCTCCACTTT
TRBV6-1	TRBJ2-7	-	-	CASSEGRRAYEQYF	TGTGCCAGCAGTGAAGGGAGGCGAGCCTACGAGCAGTACTTC
TRBV7-9	TRBJ2-7	TRBD2	-	CASSLASGRGEQYF	TGTGCCAGCAGCTTAGCTAGCGGGAGGGGCGAGCAGTACTTC
TRBV5-4	TRBJ2-1	-	-	CASRSGFHNEQFF	TGTGCCAGCAGGAGCGGGTTCCACAATGAGCAGTTCTTC
TRBV7-9	TRBJ2-2	-	-	CATLWGGMRESNTGELFF	TGTGCCACCCTATGGGGCGGGATGCGAGAGTCGAACACCGGGGAGCTGTTTTTT
TRBV2	TRBJ1-3	-	-	CASSTGPGNTIYF	TGTGCCAGCAGTACAGGGCCTGGAAACACCATATATTTT
TRBV5-1	TRBJ2-2	TRBD2	many	CASSRSGTSGRTNTGELFF	TGCGCCAGCAGCCGTAGCGGGACTAGCGGGAGAACCAACACCGGGGAGCTGTTTTTT
TRBV7-2	TRBJ2-1	TRBD2	-	CASSLVNSGRALNEQFF	TGTGCCAGCAGCTTAGTGAATAGCGGGAGGGCCCTCAATGAGCAGTTCTTC
TRBV27	TRBJ2-7	TRBD1	-	CASSLGGPYEQYF	TGTGCCAGCAGCTTAGGGGGCCCCTACGAGCAGTACTTC
TRBV4-2	TRBJ2-7	TRBD2	-	CASSQEGLGSYEQYF	TGTGCCAGCAGCCAAGAGGGACTAGGATCCTACGAGCAGTACTTC
TRBV28	TRBJ2-5	-	once	CASSLGGIETQYF	TGTGCCAGCAGTTTAGGAGGGATCGAGACCCAGTACTTC
TRBV15	TRBJ2-1	TRBD2	once	CATSRTSGPYNEQFF	TGTGCCACCAGTCGGACTAGCGGTCCCTACAATGAGCAGTTCTTC
TRBV15	TRBJ1-2	TRBD1	-	CATSRNLGGAHYGYTF	TGTGCCACCAGCAGGAATCTAGGGGGCGCGCACTATGGCTACACCTTC
TRBV6-5	TRBJ1-4	TRBD1	-	CASIIGQGGNEKLFF	TGTGCCAGCATTATCGGACAGGGGGGGAATGAAAAACTGTTTTTT
TRBV11-3	TRBJ2-7	-	-	CASSQSDSRQSYEQYF	TGTGCCAGCAGCCAATCGGACAGCCGACAATCCTACGAGCAGTACTTC
TRBV6-6	TRBJ2-7	TRBD2	-	CASSQFTSDEQYF	TGTGCCAGCAGCCAATTCACTAGCGACGAGCAGTACTTC
TRBV15	TRBJ2-2	TRBD2	-	CATSRDSGRPPGELFF	TGTGCCACCAGCAGAGATAGCGGGAGGCCCCCAGGGGAGCTGTTTTTT
TRBV5-6	TRBJ1-2	TRBD1	-	CASSRRSTGGEYGYTF	TGTGCCAGCAGCCGCCGATCCACAGGGGGGGAATATGGCTACACCTTC
TRBV4-3	TRBJ1-1	-	-	CASSQDRLEGGTEAFF	TGCGCCAGCAGCCAAGATCGTTTGGAGGGAGGGACTGAAGCTTTCTTT
TRBV11-3	TRBJ2-5	TRBD1	-	CASSLVGRGPETQYF	TGTGCCAGCAGCTTAGTAGGCAGGGGGCCAGAGACCCAGTACTTC
TRBV18	TRBJ2-2	-	once	CASSVLAVANTGELFF	TGTGCCAGCTCCGTGCTAGCTGTCGCGAACACCGGGGAGCTGTTTTTT
TRBV5-8	TRBJ2-7	-	-	CASTQGNSGYEQYF	TGTGCCAGCACCCAAGGAAACAGTGGCTACGAGCAGTACTTC
TRBV7-2	TRBJ1-5	-	few	CASSVDIFNQPQHF	TGTGCCAGCAGCGTCGACATATTTAATCAGCCCCAGCATTTT
TRBV6-1	TRBJ1-5	-	-	CASSAAGTNSNQPQHF	TGTGCCAGCAGTGCCGCCGGGACAAATAGCAATCAGCCCCAGCATTTT
TRBV12-3/TRBV12-4	TRBJ1-2	-	-	CASTPIRGSGYTF	TGTGCCAGCACCCCGATTAGGGGGTCTGGCTACACCTTC
TRBV6-5	TRBJ1-4	TRBD1	few	CASSFDRGSEKLFF	TGTGCCAGCAGTTTTGACAGGGGTAGCGAAAAACTGTTTTTT
TRBV28	TRBJ2-7	-	once	CATLDRASGEYF	TGTGCCACCCTGGACAGGGCTAGCGGGGAGTACTTC
TRBV7-8	TRBJ2-7	-	-	CASSRAPRQAHYEQYF	TGTGCCAGCAGCCGCGCACCTCGACAGGCACATTACGAGCAGTACTTC
TRBV9	TRBJ1-6	TRBD1	-	CASSDRGVSPLHF	TGTGCCTCTTCGGACAGGGGGGTTTCACCCCTCCACTTT
TRBV25-1	TRBJ1-5	TRBD1	-	CASSEQGAGNQPQHF	TGTGCCAGCAGTGAGCAGGGGGCCGGCAATCAGCCCCAGCATTTT
TRBV18	TRBJ2-7	TRBD1	once	CASSPGQGIIYEQYF	TGTGCCAGCTCACCGGGACAGGGGATTATTTACGAGCAGTACTTC
TRBV4-3	TRBJ2-7	TRBD1	-	CASSQDLPGQSSYEQYF	TGCGCCAGCAGCCAAGATCTGCCGGGACAGTCGTCCTACGAGCAGTACTTC
TRBV21-1	TRBJ2-3	-	once	CASSPRGQLRTDTQYF	TGTGCCAGCAGCCCTCGGGGACAGCTCCGCACAGATACGCAGTATTTT
TRBV27	TRBJ1-2	-	few	CASSTSGTTFVGYTF	TGTGCCAGCAGTACCTCAGGAACCACCTTCGTTGGCTACACCTTC
TRBV5-1	TRBJ2-2	TRBD2	once	CASSLSVTSGRRNTGELFF	TGCGCCAGCAGCTTATCTGTGACTAGCGGAAGAAGGAACACCGGGGAGCTGTTTTTT
TRBV18	TRBJ2-2	-	-	CASSPGQATGELFF	TGTGCCAGCTCACCGGGGCAGGCCACCGGGGAGCTGTTTTTT
TRBV18	TRBJ2-7	-	-	CASSRDSSYEQYF	TGTGCCAGCTCAAGGGACTCCTCCTACGAGCAGTACTTC
TRBV28	TRBJ1-5	TRBD1	-	CASSFPQQGSNQPQHF	TGTGCCAGCAGTTTTCCACAACAGGGGAGCAATCAGCCCCAGCATTTT
TRBV28	TRBJ1-6	-	-	CASQTVSDSPLHF	TGTGCCAGCCAAACAGTGTCGGATTCACCCCTCCACTTT
TRBV4-3	TRBJ2-2	TRBD2	-	CASSLAVNTGELFF	TGCGCCAGCTCTCTAGCGGTGAACACCGGGGAGCTGTTTTTT
TRBV6-5	TRBJ2-1	-	-	CASRAGNYNEQFF	TGTGCCAGCAGGGCAGGTAACTACAATGAGCAGTTCTTC
TRBV19	TRBJ1-2	-	-	CASSPRAGRDPNYGYTF	TGTGCCAGTAGCCCACGGGCAGGGCGCGATCCTAACTATGGCTACACCTTC
TRBV5-1	TRBJ2-1	TRBD2	-	CASSSGLAEHNEQFF	TGCGCCAGCAGCTCAGGACTAGCGGAACACAATGAGCAGTTCTTC
TRBV5-8	TRBJ2-4	-	-	CASSLAGGARGNIQYF	TGTGCCAGCAGCTTGGCCGGGGGAGCTAGGGGAAACATTCAGTACTTC
TRBV5-4	TRBJ2-2	TRBD1	once	CASSLDRVVTGELFF	TGTGCCAGCAGCTTAGACAGGGTTGTCACCGGGGAGCTGTTTTTT
TRBV7-8	TRBJ2-2	TRBD2	few	CASSRDSGRAGTGELFF	TGTGCCAGCAGCCGAGATAGCGGGAGGGCGGGAACCGGGGAGCTGTTTTTT